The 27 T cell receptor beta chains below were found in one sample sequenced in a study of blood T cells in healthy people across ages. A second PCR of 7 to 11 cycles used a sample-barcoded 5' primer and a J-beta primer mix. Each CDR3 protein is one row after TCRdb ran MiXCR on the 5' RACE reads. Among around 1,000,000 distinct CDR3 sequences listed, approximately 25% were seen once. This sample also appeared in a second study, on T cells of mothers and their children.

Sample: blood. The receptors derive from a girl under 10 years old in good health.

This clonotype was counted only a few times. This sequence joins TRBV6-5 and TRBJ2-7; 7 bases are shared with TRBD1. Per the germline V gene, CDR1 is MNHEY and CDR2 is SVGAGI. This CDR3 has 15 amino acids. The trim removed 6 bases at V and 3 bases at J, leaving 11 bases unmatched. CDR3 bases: TGTGCCAGCAGCAAGGGGACAGACCCATTCTACGAGCAGTACTTC. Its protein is CASSKGTDPFYEQYF.

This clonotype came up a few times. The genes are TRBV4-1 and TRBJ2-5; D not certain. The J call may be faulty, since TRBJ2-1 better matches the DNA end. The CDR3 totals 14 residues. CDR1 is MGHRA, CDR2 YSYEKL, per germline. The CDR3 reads CASRFGSSSNEQFF. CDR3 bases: TGCGCCAGCAGGTTCGGTTCCTCATCCAATGAGCAGTTCTTC.

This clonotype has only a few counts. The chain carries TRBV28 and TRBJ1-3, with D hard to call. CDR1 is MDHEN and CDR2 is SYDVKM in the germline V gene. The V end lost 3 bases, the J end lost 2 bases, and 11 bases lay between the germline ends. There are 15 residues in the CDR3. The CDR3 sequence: CASSFMREAGNTIYF. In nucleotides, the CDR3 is TGTGCCAGCAGTTTTATGAGGGAAGCTGGAAACACCATATATTTT.

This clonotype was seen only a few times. As DNA, the CDR3 is TGTGCCAGCAGCCTCCTAGGGACAGATTCGTTCAATGAGCAGTTCTTC. This gives the protein CASSLLGTDSFNEQFF. This chain joins TRBV7-8 and TRBJ2-5; 7 bases are a match to TRBD1. The better agreement between TRBJ2-1 and the DNA end casts doubt on the J call. The CDR3 covers 16 residues. The germline V gene encodes CDR1 SGHVS and CDR2 FQNEAQ.

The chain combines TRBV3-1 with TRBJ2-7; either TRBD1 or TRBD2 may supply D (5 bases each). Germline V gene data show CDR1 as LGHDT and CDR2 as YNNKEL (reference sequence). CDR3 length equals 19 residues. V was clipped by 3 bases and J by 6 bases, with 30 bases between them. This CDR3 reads CASSQAPGAEGSFRAEQYF. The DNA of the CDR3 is TGTGCCAGCAGCCAGGCCCCCGGGGCTGAGGGCTCCTTTAGGGCCGAGCAGTACTTC.

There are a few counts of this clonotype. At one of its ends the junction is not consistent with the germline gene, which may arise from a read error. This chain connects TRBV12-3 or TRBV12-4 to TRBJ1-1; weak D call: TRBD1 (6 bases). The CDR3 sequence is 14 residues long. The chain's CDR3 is CASSSGTSNTEALF. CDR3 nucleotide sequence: TGTGCCAGCAGTTCAGGGACATCGAACACTGAAGCTCTCTTT.

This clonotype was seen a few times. The CDR3 DNA follows: TGTGCCAGCTCAGCTCCCAATGAGCAGTTCTTC. Translation gives CASSAPNEQFF. The J gene is TRBJ2-7, the V gene TRBV27; D remains unclear. The J call is uncertain, as TRBJ2-1 better fits the DNA end. CDR3 length equals 11 residues. Germline V lookup: CDR1 MNHEY, CDR2 SMNVEV (reference sequence).

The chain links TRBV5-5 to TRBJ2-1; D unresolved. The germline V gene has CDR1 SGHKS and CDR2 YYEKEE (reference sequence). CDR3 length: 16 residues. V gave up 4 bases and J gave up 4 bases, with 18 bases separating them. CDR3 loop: CASSPLPSTLYNEQFF. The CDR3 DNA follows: TGTGCCAGCAGCCCCCTCCCAAGCACCCTATACAATGAGCAGTTCTTC.

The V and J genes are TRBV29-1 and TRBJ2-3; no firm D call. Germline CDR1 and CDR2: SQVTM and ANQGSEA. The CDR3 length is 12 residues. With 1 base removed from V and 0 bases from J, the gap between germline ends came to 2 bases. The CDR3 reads CSVEVSTDTQYF. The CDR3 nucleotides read TGCAGCGTTGAAGTTAGCACAGATACGCAGTATTTT.

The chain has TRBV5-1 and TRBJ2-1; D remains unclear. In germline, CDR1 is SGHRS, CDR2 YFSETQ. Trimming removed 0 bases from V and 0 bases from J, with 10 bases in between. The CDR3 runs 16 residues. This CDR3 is CASSLEGAFSYNEQFF. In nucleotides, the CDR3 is TGCGCCAGCAGCTTGGAGGGTGCGTTCTCCTACAATGAGCAGTTCTTC.

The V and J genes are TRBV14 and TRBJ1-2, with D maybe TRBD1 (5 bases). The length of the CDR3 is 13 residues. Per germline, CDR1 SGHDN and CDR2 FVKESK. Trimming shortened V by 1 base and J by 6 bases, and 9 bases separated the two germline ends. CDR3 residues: CASSQAGLDGYTF. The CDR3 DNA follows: TGTGCCAGCAGCCAAGCGGGGCTTGATGGCTACACCTTC.

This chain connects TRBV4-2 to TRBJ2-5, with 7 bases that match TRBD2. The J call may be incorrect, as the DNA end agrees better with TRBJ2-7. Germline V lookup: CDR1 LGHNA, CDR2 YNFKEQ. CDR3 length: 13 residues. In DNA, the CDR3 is TGTGCCAGCAGCCCCGTACTAGCGAGCGAGCAGTACTTC. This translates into CASSPVLASEQYF.

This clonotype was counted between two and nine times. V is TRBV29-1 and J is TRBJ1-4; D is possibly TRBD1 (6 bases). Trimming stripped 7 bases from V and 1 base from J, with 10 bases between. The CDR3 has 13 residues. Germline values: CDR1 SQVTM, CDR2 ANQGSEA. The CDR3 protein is CSAPTGTNEKLFF. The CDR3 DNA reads TGCAGCGCCCCGACAGGAACTAATGAAAAACTGTTTTTT.

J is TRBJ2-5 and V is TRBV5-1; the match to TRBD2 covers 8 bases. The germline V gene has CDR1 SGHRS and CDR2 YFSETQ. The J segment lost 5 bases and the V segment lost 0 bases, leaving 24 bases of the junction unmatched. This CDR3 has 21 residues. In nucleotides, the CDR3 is TGCGCCAGCAGCTTGGGGGGACTAGTTTTTGGTGTCCCCCTTCTTGAGGAGACCCAGTACTTC. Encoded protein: CASSLGGLVFGVPLLEETQYF.

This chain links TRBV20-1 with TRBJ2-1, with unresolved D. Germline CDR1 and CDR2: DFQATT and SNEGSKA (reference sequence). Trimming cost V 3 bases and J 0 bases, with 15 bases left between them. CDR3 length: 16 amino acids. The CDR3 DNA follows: TGCAGTGCTAGTAATTCCGAGAGCAGCTCCTACAATGAGCAGTTCTTC. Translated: CSASNSESSSYNEQFF.

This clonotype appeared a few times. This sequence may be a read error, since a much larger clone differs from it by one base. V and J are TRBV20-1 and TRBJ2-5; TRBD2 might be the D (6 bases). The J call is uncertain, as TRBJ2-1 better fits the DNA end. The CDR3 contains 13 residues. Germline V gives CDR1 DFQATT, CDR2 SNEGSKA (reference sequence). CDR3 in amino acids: CSARDGTCNEQFF. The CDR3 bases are TGCAGTGCTAGAGACGGGACTTGCAATGAGCAGTTCTTC.

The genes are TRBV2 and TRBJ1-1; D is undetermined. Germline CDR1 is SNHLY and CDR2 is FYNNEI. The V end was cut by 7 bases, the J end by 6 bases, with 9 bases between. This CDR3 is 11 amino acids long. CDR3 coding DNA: TGTGCCAGCAATACGGGAGCTGAAGCTTTCTTT. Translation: CASNTGAEAFF. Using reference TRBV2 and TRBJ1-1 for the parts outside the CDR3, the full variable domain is EPEVTQTPSHQVTQMGQEVILRCVPISNHLYFYWYRQILGQKVEFLVSFYNNEISEKSEIFDDQFSVERPDGSNFTLKIRSTKLEDSAMYFCASNTGAEAFFGQGTRLTVV.

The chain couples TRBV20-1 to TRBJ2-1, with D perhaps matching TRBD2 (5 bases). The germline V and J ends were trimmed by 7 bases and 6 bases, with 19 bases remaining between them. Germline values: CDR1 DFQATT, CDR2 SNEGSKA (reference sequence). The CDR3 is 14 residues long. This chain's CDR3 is CSVLRSGARNEQFF. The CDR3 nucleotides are TGCAGTGTCTTAAGGAGCGGTGCTCGCAATGAGCAGTTCTTC.

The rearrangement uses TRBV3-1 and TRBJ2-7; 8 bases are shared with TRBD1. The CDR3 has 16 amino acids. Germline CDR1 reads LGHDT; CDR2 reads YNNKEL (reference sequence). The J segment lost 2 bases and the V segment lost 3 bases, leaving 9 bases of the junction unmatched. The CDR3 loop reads CASSQEKRTGTYEQYF. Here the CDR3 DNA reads TGTGCCAGCAGCCAGGAAAAGCGGACAGGGACCTACGAGCAGTACTTC.

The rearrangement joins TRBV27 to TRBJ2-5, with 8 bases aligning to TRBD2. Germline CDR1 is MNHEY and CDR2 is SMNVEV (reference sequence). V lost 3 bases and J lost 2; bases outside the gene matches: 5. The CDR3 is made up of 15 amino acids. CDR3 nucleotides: TGTGCCAGCAGTTTCTCCATAGCGGGGCAAGAGACCCAGTACTTC. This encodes CASSFSIAGQETQYF.

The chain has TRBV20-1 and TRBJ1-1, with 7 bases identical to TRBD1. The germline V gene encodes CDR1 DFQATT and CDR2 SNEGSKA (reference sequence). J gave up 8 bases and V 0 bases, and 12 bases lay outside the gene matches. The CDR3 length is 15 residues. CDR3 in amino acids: CSARDLEGALEEAFF. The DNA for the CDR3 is TGCAGTGCTAGAGATTTGGAGGGGGCTCTTGAGGAAGCTTTCTTT.

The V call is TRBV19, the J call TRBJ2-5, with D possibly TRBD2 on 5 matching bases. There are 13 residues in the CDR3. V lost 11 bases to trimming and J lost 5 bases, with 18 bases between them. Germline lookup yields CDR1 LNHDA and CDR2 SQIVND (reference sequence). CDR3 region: CAPRDRLYETQYF. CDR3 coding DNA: TGTGCCCCCCGTGACCGACTATATGAGACCCAGTACTTC.

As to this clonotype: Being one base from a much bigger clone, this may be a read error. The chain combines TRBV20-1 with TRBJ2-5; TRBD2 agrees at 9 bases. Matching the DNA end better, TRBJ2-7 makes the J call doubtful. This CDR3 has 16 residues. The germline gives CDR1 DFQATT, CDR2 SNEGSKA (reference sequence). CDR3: CSAWFRGLAGPGEQYF. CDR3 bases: TGCAGTGCTTGGTTCCGGGGCCTAGCGGGACCCGGCGAGCAGTACTTC.

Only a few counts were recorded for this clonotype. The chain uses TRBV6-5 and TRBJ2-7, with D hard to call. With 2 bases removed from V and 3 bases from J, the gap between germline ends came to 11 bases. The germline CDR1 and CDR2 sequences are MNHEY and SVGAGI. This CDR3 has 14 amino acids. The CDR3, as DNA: TGTGCCAGCAGTTACGAGGACGGTCACTACGAGCAGTACTTC. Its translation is CASSYEDGHYEQYF.

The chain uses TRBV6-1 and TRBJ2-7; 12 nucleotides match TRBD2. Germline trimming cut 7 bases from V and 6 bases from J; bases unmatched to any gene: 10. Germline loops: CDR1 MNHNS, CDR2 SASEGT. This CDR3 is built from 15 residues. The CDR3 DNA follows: TGTGCCAGCAAGGTGTTTCTAGCGGGAGGGTTCGAGCAGTACTTC. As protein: CASKVFLAGGFEQYF.

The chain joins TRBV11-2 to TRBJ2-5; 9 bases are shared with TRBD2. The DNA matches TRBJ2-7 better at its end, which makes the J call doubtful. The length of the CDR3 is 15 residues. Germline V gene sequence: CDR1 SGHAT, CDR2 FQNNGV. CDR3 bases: TGTGCCAGCGGCTCTCATAGCGGGGGTTTCTACGAGCAGTACTTC. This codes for CASGSHSGGFYEQYF.

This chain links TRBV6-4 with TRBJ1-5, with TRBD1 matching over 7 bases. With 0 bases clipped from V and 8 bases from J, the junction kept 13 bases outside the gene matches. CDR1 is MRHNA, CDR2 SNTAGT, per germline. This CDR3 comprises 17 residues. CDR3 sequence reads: CASSDSIRGDLSEPQHF. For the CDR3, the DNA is TGTGCCAGCAGTGACTCGATCAGGGGGGACCTATCGGAGCCCCAGCATTTT.